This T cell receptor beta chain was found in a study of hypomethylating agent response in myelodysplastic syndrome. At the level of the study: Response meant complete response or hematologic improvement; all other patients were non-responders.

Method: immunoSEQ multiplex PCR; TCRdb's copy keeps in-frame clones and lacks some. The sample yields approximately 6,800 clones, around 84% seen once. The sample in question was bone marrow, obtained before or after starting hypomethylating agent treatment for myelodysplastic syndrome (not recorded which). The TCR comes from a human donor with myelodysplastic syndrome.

The CDR3 DNA sequence: TGTGCCAGCAGTTTATATCCCGGCAGGGCTTTCTTT. Encoded protein: CASSLYPGRAFF. The chain is built from TRBV27 and TRBJ1-1; D is undetermined. V was trimmed by 1 base and J by 11 bases, leaving 11 bases between them. Germline CDR1 MNHEY, CDR2 SMNVEV (reference sequence). There are 12 residues in the CDR3.